This T cell receptor (beta chain) was retrieved from a study of blood T cell repertoires in COVID-19. Assay used: immunoSEQ multiplex PCR; TCRdb lists only in-frame clones, some missing. The sample contains roughly 500,000 clones, 75% to 90% of which appear only once. The germline V gene encodes CDR1 MNHEY and CDR2 SVGAGI. The CDR3 has 15 residues. Losses at the gene ends were 10 bases for V and 1 base for J; bases not matched to a gene: 9. Sequences were obtained from PBMCs or T cells enriched from blood (not recorded which). The sequence was collected from a woman aged 60-75 years who had recovered from COVID-19. This rearrangement joins TRBV6-5 to TRBJ2-3; TRBD1 aligns across 9 bases. CDR3 sequence (DNA): TGTGCCACCAAGACAGGGGGGGCCGGCACAGATACGCAGTATTTT. Its translation: CATKTGGAGTDTQYF.